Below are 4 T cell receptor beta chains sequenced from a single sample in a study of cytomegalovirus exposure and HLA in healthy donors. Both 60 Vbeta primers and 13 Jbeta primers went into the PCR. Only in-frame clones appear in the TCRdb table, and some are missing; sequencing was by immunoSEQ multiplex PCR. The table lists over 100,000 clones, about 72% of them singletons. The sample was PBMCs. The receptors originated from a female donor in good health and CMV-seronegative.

Here the CDR3 reads CASSQTRGNLGYTF. CDR3 bases: TGTGCCAGCAGCCAAACTCGGGGGAACTTGGGCTACACCTTC. The rearrangement joins TRBV7-2 to TRBJ1-2; TRBD1 might be the D (5 bases). V was shortened by 5 bases and J by 8 bases, with 18 bases between the two germline ends. The CDR3 totals 14 residues. Per germline, CDR1 SGHTA and CDR2 FQGNSA.

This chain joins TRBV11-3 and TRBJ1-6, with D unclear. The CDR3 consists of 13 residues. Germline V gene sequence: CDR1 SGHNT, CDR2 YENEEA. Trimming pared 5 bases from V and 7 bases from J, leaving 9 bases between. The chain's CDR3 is CASSRGGNSPLHF. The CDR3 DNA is TGTGCCAGCAGCCGCGGTGGCAATTCACCCCTCCACTTT.

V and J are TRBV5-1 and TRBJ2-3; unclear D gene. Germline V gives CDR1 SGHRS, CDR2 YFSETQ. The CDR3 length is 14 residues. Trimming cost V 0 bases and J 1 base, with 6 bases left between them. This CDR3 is CASSLEEGTDTQYF. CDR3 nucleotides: TGCGCCAGCAGCTTGGAAGAGGGCACAGATACGCAGTATTTT.

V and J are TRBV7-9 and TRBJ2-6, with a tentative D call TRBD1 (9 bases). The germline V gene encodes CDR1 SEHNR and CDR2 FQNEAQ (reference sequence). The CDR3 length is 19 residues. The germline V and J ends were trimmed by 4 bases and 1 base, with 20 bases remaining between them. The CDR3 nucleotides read TGTGCCAGCAGCTCGGGGGGGACAGGGAATCCTTCTGGGGCCAACGTCCTGACTTTC. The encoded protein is CASSSGGTGNPSGANVLTF.